The entry below describes one T cell receptor beta chain. What it binds is not known. This specimen belongs to a study of T cells after yellow fever vaccination. TCRdb processed the 5' RACE reads anew with MiXCR; each CDR3 protein has one entry. Of approximately 300,000 distinct CDR3 sequences in the sample, 13% were seen once. Study-wide results and caveats: Clones from primary vaccination mostly reappeared after the booster (roughly 95% CD4, around 90% CD8). A weaker but faster secondary response was observed, peaking on day 5 versus 15.

CDR3 length equals 15 residues. Germline V gene data show CDR1 as KGHSH and CDR2 as LQKENI. Trimming removed 4 bases from V and 6 bases from J; junction bases left unmatched: 4. The sample consisted of CD4+ T cells sorted from PBMCs, taken 45 days after the yellow fever booster vaccination. This chain connects TRBV18 to TRBJ2-1; 12 positions match TRBD1. This receptor was obtained from a man younger than 45 who received the YFV17D yellow fever vaccine. Here the CDR3 reads CASSRGQGAINEQFF. The CDR3 DNA sequence: TGTGCCAGCTCACGGGGACAGGGGGCGATCAATGAGCAGTTCTTC.